The present entry profiles one T cell receptor beta chain with its context. This specimen belongs to a study of blood T cell repertoires in COVID-19. Study context: PBMCs, B-cell-depleted T cells, or T cells provided the cDNA or gDNA that made up the material.

How the authors handled the data: Reference gene primer amplification gave estimated nucleated cell counts. Libraries were prepared by immunoSEQ multiplex PCR; TCRdb keeps only in-frame clonotypes and omits some of them. V and J calls and clone size are those listed in that table; D and trimming were worked out from the DNA. The sample records some 230,000 clones, approximately 80% being singletons. Everyone who took part was roughly 18 to 89 years old, and they came from fewer than 25 US areas. Assignment of participants to cohorts was predicated upon participant-reported clinical history. V lost 6 bases to trimming and J lost 2 bases, with 19 bases between them. CDR3 size: 16 residues. Germline V lookup: CDR1 LGHDT, CDR2 YNNKEL (reference sequence).

Sequenced: PBMCs or T cells enriched from blood (not recorded which). The sequence came from a woman aged 40 to 50 with acute COVID-19. This chain uses TRBV3-1 (or the pseudogene TRBV3-2) with TRBJ1-1; unclear D gene. CDR3 sequence (DNA): TGTGCCAGCAGTCCCGGGTCCCTCCTTAAAAACACTGAAGCTTTCTTT. This gives the protein CASSPGSLLKNTEAFF.